The next 19 T cell receptor beta chains were all read from a single sample in a study of Graves' ophthalmopathy and Graves' hyperthyroidism. The authors amplified TCR beta CDR3 regions from RNA transcripts. The library came from an HTBI-primed first-round RT-PCR and a second-round multiplex PCR. TCRdb passed the multiplex PCR reads through MiXCR, listing each CDR3 protein once. Counted here are over a million distinct CDR3 sequences, 35% to 40% occurring once; the ten biggest clones make up approximately 12%. Input material: peripheral blood or thyroid tissue (not recorded which). These receptors originate from an adult man with Graves' hyperthyroidism.

This chain links TRBV5-1 with TRBJ2-2; D may match TRBD1 or TRBD2 (5 bases each). Trimming took 4 bases from V and 7 from J, leaving 17 bases between them. Looked up from germline, CDR1 is SGHRS and CDR2 is YFSETQ. This CDR3 has 15 amino acids. In DNA form, the CDR3 reads TGCGCCAGCAGCCAAGATGAGGGGCGCGGCGGGGAGCTGTTTTTT. This encodes CASSQDEGRGGELFF.

This chain links TRBV5-1 with TRBJ2-7; D is uncertain. The CDR3 consists of 15 residues. Trimming shortened V by 4 bases and J by 1 base, and 15 bases separated the two germline ends. Germline CDR1 SGHRS, CDR2 YFSETQ. Written as DNA, the CDR3 is TGCGCCAGCAGCCCCCTGCCCGCAGGTTCCTACGAGCAGTACTTC. This encodes CASSPLPAGSYEQYF.

To note about this clonotype: This may be a read error, as it is one base from a much larger clone. The chain has TRBV7-2 and TRBJ1-1; no reliable D call. Germline lookup yields CDR1 SGHTA and CDR2 FQGNSA. V lost 1 base, J lost 2 bases, and 11 bases lay in between. The CDR3 length is 15 residues. CDR3 in DNA: TGTGCCAGCAGCTTAGGCCCGGGGTACAACACTGAAGCTTTCTTT. This translates into CASSLGPGYNTEAFF.

This clonotype was seen ten or more times. CDR3 in amino acids: CASSALEDFGEPQHF. As DNA, the CDR3 is TGTGCCAGCAGCGCATTAGAGGACTTCGGCGAGCCCCAGCATTTT. This chain joins TRBV7-9 and TRBJ1-5; no reliable D call. Per the germline V gene, CDR1 is SEHNR and CDR2 is FQNEAQ (reference sequence). The V end lost 5 bases, the J end lost 8 bases, and 19 bases lay between the germline ends. This CDR3 has 15 amino acids. The whole variable domain, remainder taken from reference TRBV7-9 and TRBJ1-5, is DTGVSQNPRHKITKRGQNVTFRCDPISEHNRLYWYRQTLGQGPEFLTYFQNEAQLEKSRLLSDRFSAERPKGSFSTLEIQRTEQGDSAMYLCASSALEDFGEPQHFGDGTRLSIL.

This clonotype was seen only once. Sequence at one end of the junction differs from germline and may be a read error. V usage is TRBV7-2 and J usage is TRBJ2-5; TRBD1 aligns across 9 bases. The germline V gene has CDR1 SGHTA and CDR2 FQGNSA. The CDR3 contains 13 residues. The CDR3 loop reads CASSTGGQETQHF. CDR3 nucleotide sequence: TGTGCCAGCAGCACAGGGGGCCAAGAGACCCAGCACTTC.

This chain joins TRBV5-1 and TRBJ2-7; 7 positions agree with TRBD2. V shed 4 bases and J 3 bases; nucleotides not matched to a gene: 10. The CDR3 is made up of 15 amino acids. Per germline, CDR1 SGHRS and CDR2 YFSETQ. CDR3 region: CASSPAGDPGYEQYF. The CDR3 DNA reads as TGCGCCAGCAGCCCGGCGGGGGACCCTGGCTACGAGCAGTACTTC.

The chain employs TRBV14 and TRBJ1-4; D uncertain. This CDR3 spans 14 amino acids. The germline gives CDR1 SGHDN, CDR2 FVKESK. V was trimmed by 5 bases and J by 5 bases, leaving 12 bases between them. CDR3 bases: TGTGCCAGCAGCTCCCGGGCGCAAAATGAAAAACTGTTTTTT. Translating it yields CASSSRAQNEKLFF.

Regarding this clonotype: Relative to the germline gene, one junction end is altered; a read error may explain this. The chain couples TRBV12-3 or TRBV12-4 to TRBJ2-5, with D perhaps given as TRBD1 or TRBD2 (5 bases each). This CDR3 spans 14 amino acids. The CDR3 sequence is CASSPAEGQEAQYF. CDR3 nucleotides: TGTGCCAGCAGTCCCGCTGAGGGGCAAGAGGCCCAGTACTTC.

This clonotype came up a few times. This chain connects TRBV4-3 to TRBJ1-6; a weak D match, TRBD1 (6 bases). The ends were cut back, 2 bases at V and 8 bases at J, with 16 bases in the middle. The CDR3 sequence is 16 residues long. Germline CDR1 and CDR2: LGHNA and YSLEER. The CDR3 sequence is CASSQQFGTQHSPLHF. The CDR3, as DNA: TGCGCCAGCAGCCAACAATTCGGGACACAGCATTCACCCCTCCACTTT.

This clonotype was counted at least ten times. The chain couples TRBV25-1 to TRBJ2-2; 7 positions agree with TRBD1. This CDR3 is 15 amino acids long. Trimming removed 2 bases from V and 6 bases from J; junction bases left unmatched: 6. The V gene's germline CDR1 is MGHDK and CDR2 SYGVNS. This chain's CDR3 is CASSEETTGPGELFF. The CDR3 DNA reads TGTGCCAGCAGTGAAGAGACGACAGGGCCCGGGGAGCTGTTTTTT. The variable domain in full, with the rest retrieved from reference TRBV25-1 and TRBJ2-2, is EADIYQTPRYLVIGTGKKITLECSQTMGHDKMYWYQQDPGMELHLIHYSYGVNSTEKGDLSSESTVSRIRTEHFPLTLESARPSHTSQYLCASSEETTGPGELFFGEGSRLTVL.

This clonotype has at least ten counts. V usage is TRBV9 and J usage is TRBJ2-7; 8 nucleotides agree with TRBD2. CDR1 SGDLS and CDR2 YYNGEE come from the germline V gene. V dropped 4 bases and J dropped 5; count of bases not matched to a gene: 5. This CDR3 comprises 13 residues. CDR3 amino acids: CASSPGGGHEQYF. CDR3 bases: TGTGCCAGCAGCCCCGGGGGGGGCCACGAGCAGTACTTC.

V usage is TRBV7-2 and J usage is TRBJ1-5; D gene ambiguous. Germline V CDR1 and CDR2: SGHTA, FQGNSA. The CDR3 consists of 13 residues. Trimming pared 5 bases from V and 7 bases from J, leaving 12 bases between. DNA for the CDR3: TGTGCCAGCAGCCCTCACCGGGGACAGCCCCAGCATTTT. Translating it yields CASSPHRGQPQHF.

The chain joins TRBV7-8 to TRBJ2-7; D not certain. V lost 6 bases and J lost 3, with 9 bases in between. The CDR3 has 12 amino acids. Per the germline V gene, CDR1 is SGHVS and CDR2 is FQNEAQ. CDR3 DNA sequence: TGTGCCAGCAGTCCCAATGACTACGAGCAGTACTTC. Residues: CASSPNDYEQYF.

The chain carries TRBV19 and TRBJ2-7; D may correspond to TRBD1 or TRBD2 (6 bases each). The CDR3 has 15 residues. The ends were cut back, 8 bases at V and 2 bases at J, with 19 bases in the middle. From germline, CDR1 is LNHDA and CDR2 SQIVND (reference sequence). CDR3 in amino acids: CASATRGGAAYEQYF. The CDR3 DNA reads TGTGCCAGTGCCACCAGGGGCGGGGCGGCCTACGAGCAGTACTTC.

This clonotype has a count of ten or more. The rearrangement uses TRBV7-2 and TRBJ2-7; D gene uncertain. V was cut by 5 bases and J by 2 bases, with 13 bases left in between. The CDR3 loop spans 14 amino acids. The V gene's germline CDR1 is SGHTA and CDR2 FQGNSA. CDR3 bases: TGTGCCAGCAGCCAGGCTGGGTTGGCCTACGAGCAGTACTTC. Protein: CASSQAGLAYEQYF.

This clonotype was detected ten times or more. The rearrangement links TRBV5-5 to TRBJ1-6, with 9 bases that match TRBD1. The CDR3 covers 16 residues. Germline values: CDR1 SGHKS, CDR2 YYEKEE (reference sequence). V shed 6 bases, J shed 6 bases, and the junction held 10 bases outside the gene matches. CDR3 nucleotides: TGTGCCAGCAACGACCTGACAGGGGGAGGTAATTCACCCCTCCACTTT. Its protein product is CASNDLTGGGNSPLHF. Complete variable domain (other parts from reference TRBV5-5 and TRBJ1-6): DAGVTQSPTHLIKTRGQQVTLRCSPISGHKSVSWYQQVLGQGPQFIFQYYEKEERGRGNFPDRFSARQFPNYSSELNVNALLLGDSALYLCASNDLTGGGNSPLHFGNGTRLTVT.

About this clonotype: Relative to the germline gene, one junction end is altered; a read error may explain this. The V and J genes are TRBV5-1 and TRBJ2-2; no definite D call. The CDR3 has 13 residues. Germline V gives CDR1 SGHRS, CDR2 YFSETQ. CDR3 in DNA: TGCGCCAGCAGTGACGCGAACGCCGGGGAGCTGTTTTTT. This translates into CASSDANAGELFF. The variable domain in full, completed from reference TRBV5-1 and TRBJ2-2, reads KAGVTQTPRYLIKTRGQQVTLSCSPISGHRSVSWYQQTPGQGLQFLFEYFSETQRNKGNFPGRFSGRQFSNSRSEMNVSTLELGDSALYLCASSDANAGELFFGEGSRLTVL.

Turning to this clonotype: A much larger clone differs from this one at a single base, so this may be a read error. V is TRBV5-1 and J is TRBJ1-5; D is uncertain. The CDR3 covers 14 residues. CDR1 and CDR2 (germline): SGHRS, YFSETQ. In nucleotides, the CDR3 is TGCGCCAGCAGCCCGGGTGATAGCAATCAGCCCAAGCATTTT. Protein: CASSPGDSNQPKHF.

The V call is TRBV2, the J call TRBJ2-5, with 9 nucleotides matching TRBD1. The CDR3 runs 15 residues. V trimming: 5 bases; J trimming: 5 bases; junction bases outside the gene matches: 9. Per the germline V gene, CDR1 is SNHLY and CDR2 is FYNNEI. The CDR3 here is CASSLGGQGGETQYF. In DNA, the CDR3 is TGTGCCAGCAGTTTGGGGGGACAGGGCGGGGAGACCCAGTACTTC.